Described below is a single T cell receptor (beta chain) sequence and its context. The data were taken from a study of blood T cell repertoires in COVID-19. As for the study in general: Researchers got acute and convalescent COVID-19 samples from the United States, Italy and Spain.

The CDR3 has 13 amino acids. Trimming took 7 bases from V and 1 from J, leaving 10 bases between them. In the original workflow: Estimation of nucleated cell counts relied on the amplification of reference gene primers. The table came from immunoSEQ multiplex PCR; TCRdb's copy has only in-frame clones and leaves some out. Clonal size and the V and J genes are those of that table, whereas D and trimming came from the DNA. The sample yields around 160,000 clones, around 87% seen once. Participant-reported clinical history was the basis for cohort assignment. The chain has TRBV12-3 or TRBV12-4 and TRBJ1-1; D is unclear. Sequencing input: PBMCs or T cells enriched from blood (not recorded which). The TCR sequence derives from a woman aged 25 to 39 with acute COVID-19. The CDR3 nucleotides read TGTGCCAGCACCCTAGGAGCGAACACTGAAGCTTTCTTT. Translating gives CASTLGANTEAFF.